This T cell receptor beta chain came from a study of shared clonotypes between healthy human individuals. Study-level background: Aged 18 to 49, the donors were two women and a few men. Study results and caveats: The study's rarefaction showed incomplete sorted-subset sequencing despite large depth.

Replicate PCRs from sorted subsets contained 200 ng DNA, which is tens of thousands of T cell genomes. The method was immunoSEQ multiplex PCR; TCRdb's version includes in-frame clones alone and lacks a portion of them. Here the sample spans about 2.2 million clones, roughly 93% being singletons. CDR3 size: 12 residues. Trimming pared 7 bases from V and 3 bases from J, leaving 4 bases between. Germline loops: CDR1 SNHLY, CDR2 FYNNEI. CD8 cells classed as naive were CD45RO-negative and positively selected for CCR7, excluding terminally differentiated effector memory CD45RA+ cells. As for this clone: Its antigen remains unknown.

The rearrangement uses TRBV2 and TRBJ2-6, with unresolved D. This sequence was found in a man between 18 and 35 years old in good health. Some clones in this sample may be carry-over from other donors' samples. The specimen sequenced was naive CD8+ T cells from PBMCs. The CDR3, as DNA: TGTGCCAGCATATATGGGGCCAACGTCCTGACTTTC. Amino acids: CASIYGANVLTF.